The present entry profiles one TCR beta chain with its context. The antigen remains undetermined. This specimen comes from a study of chemoradiotherapy in HPV16-positive cancers. Study-wide context: Candidate HPV-specific clones and shared TCR motifs came from a couple of HPV16-positive patients. Points from the study as a whole: HPV-responsive T-cell expansion during chemoradiotherapy was linked to improved recurrence-free survival in HPV16-positive patients. Candidate HPV-specific clones and E7-related TCR motifs grew in tumor during treatment.

Repeated repertoire sampling spanned the course of chemoradiotherapy. From germline, CDR1 is MNHNS and CDR2 SASEGT. The J segment lost 2 bases and the V segment lost 2 bases, leaving 4 bases of the junction unmatched. The length of the CDR3 is 15 residues. TCRdb's copy holds only in-frame clones and misses some; the assay was immunoSEQ multiplex PCR. The data contain fewer than 15,000 clones, 88% of them singletons. Source: blood, taken from a patient who underwent chemoradiotherapy. The clonotype originates from a human donor with HPV-associated anogenital cancer. This chain uses TRBV6-1 with TRBJ1-2; 8 bases are shared with TRBD1. In DNA form, the CDR3 reads TGTGCCAGCAGTGAAAATAACAGGGGGAACTATGGCTACACCTTC. Its protein product is CASSENNRGNYGYTF.